The next 11 T cell receptor beta chains were all read from a single sample in a study of T-cell reconstitution after alpha-beta-depleted transplantation in children. It was with unique molecular identifiers that the TCRbeta library was prepared. TCRdb reprocessed the PCR reads via MiXCR and lists one record per CDR3 protein. The repertoire holds hundreds of thousands of distinct CDR3 sequences, about 16% seen once, with 3.3% in the top ten. Sequencing used PBMCs from the stem cell graft donor, obtained from the stem cell graft. The receptors were gathered from a human donor who donated a stem cell graft to a child with acute lymphoblastic leukemia.

The chain links TRBV5-1 to TRBJ1-5; the D gene is possibly TRBD1 (5 bases). CDR3 length equals 15 residues. Trimming stripped 0 bases from V and 3 bases from J, with 10 bases between. Per germline, CDR1 SGHRS and CDR2 YFSETQ. In DNA form, the CDR3 reads TGCGCCAGCAGCTTGGTTAGCGGGACCAATCAGCCCCAGCATTTT. Translating it yields CASSLVSGTNQPQHF.

There are a few counts of this clonotype. V is TRBV12-3 or TRBV12-4 and J is TRBJ2-3; tentative D call: TRBD1 (5 bases). The CDR3 has 13 residues. With 9 bases removed from V and 3 bases from J, the gap between germline ends came to 13 bases. CDR3 loop: CASRGSGTDTQYF. The DNA for the CDR3 is TGTGCCAGTAGGGGATCAGGGACAGATACGCAGTATTTT.

There are a few counts of this clonotype. This chain connects TRBV7-9 to TRBJ1-1; D remains unclear. Germline CDR1 and CDR2: SEHNR and FQNEAQ (reference sequence). CDR3 length equals 13 residues. Trimming removed 4 bases at V and 8 bases at J, with 14 bases between. The CDR3 DNA reads as TGTGCCAGCAGCTCTAGTGCTCTGCTAGAAGCTTTCTTT. Amino acid sequence: CASSSSALLEAFF. Full variable domain (missing parts from reference TRBV7-9 and TRBJ1-1): DTGVSQNPRHKITKRGQNVTFRCDPISEHNRLYWYRQTLGQGPEFLTYFQNEAQLEKSRLLSDRFSAERPKGSFSTLEIQRTEQGDSAMYLCASSSSALLEAFFGQGTRLTVV.

This clonotype came up a few times. The chain couples TRBV20-1 to TRBJ2-1; 9 bases fit TRBD2. CDR1 and CDR2 (germline): DFQATT, SNEGSKA (reference sequence). This CDR3 spans 13 amino acids. DNA for the CDR3: TGCAGCGTAGCGGGAGCGACATTAAATGAGCAGTTCTTC. Translated, it gives CSVAGATLNEQFF.

In this sample, this clonotype turned up many times. V usage is TRBV12-3 or TRBV12-4 and J usage is TRBJ2-5; 10 bases align to TRBD1. After removal of 6 bases from V and 6 bases from J, the junction contained 10 bases not matched to a gene. The CDR3 has 15 amino acids. The CDR3 loop reads CASSPLPTGGKTQYF. The CDR3 DNA reads TGTGCCAGCAGCCCCCTCCCGACAGGGGGCAAGACCCAGTACTTC.

This clonotype was seen a few times. The chain recombines TRBV27 with TRBJ2-1, with 14 bases fitting TRBD2. This CDR3 contains 16 residues. CDR1 MNHEY and CDR2 SMNVEV come from the germline V gene (reference sequence). Trimming at V came to 5 bases and at J to 6 bases, leaving 6 bases not matched to a gene. The CDR3 sequence: CASSPGLAGGGNEQFF. The CDR3 DNA follows: TGTGCCAGCAGTCCTGGACTAGCGGGAGGAGGCAATGAGCAGTTCTTC.

This clonotype was found a few times. The V call is TRBV10-3, the J call TRBJ2-1, with 15 bases matching TRBD2. Losses at the gene ends were 8 bases for V and 6 bases for J; bases not matched to a gene: 5. CDR3 length: 15 amino acids. CDR1 and CDR2 (germline): ENHRY, SYGVKD. CDR3 protein: CAIGGLAGGINEQFF. CDR3 coding DNA: TGTGCCATCGGGGGACTAGCGGGAGGAATCAATGAGCAGTTCTTC.

CDR3 protein: CAPPRGQSYEQYF. The CDR3 DNA reads TGTGCCCCCCCCCGGGGACAGTCCTACGAGCAGTACTTC. This chain links TRBV12-3 or TRBV12-4 with TRBJ2-7; TRBD1 matches at 7 bases. The V and J ends lost 11 bases and 1 base, in that order; junction bases with no gene match: 8. The CDR3 consists of 13 residues.

J is TRBJ2-3 and V is TRBV5-1, with 10 positions matching TRBD2. The CDR3 contains 19 residues. CDR1 SGHRS and CDR2 YFSETQ come from the germline V gene. V lost 3 bases, J lost 3 bases, and 16 bases stayed unmatched. Here the CDR3 DNA reads TGCGCCAGCAGCTCGTACTCTTCTAGCGGGAGTCTGGGGACAGATACGCAGTATTTT. Translated, it gives CASSSYSSSGSLGTDTQYF.

The V call is TRBV3-1, the J call TRBJ1-1; no firm D call. The CDR3 contains 18 residues. The V gene's germline CDR1 is LGHDT and CDR2 YNNKEL (reference sequence). V gave up 6 bases and J gave up 0 bases, with 23 bases separating them. CDR3 protein: CASSLIMGRPGLNTEAFF. The CDR3 coding sequence is TGTGCCAGCAGTCTTATAATGGGTCGTCCGGGTTTGAACACTGAAGCTTTCTTT.

This clonotype appeared a few times. The chain couples TRBV20-1 to TRBJ2-5; the D gene is possibly TRBD2 (6 bases). Germline V gives CDR1 DFQATT, CDR2 SNEGSKA (reference sequence). The CDR3 consists of 15 residues. Deletions cut 6 bases from V and 1 base from J, with 18 bases between. DNA of the CDR3: TGCAGTGCCCCACCGCCTAGCGCTAGCCAAGAGACCCAGTACTTC. It codes for CSAPPPSASQETQYF.